The entry below gives a single T cell receptor beta chain sequence along with its context. Germline V gene sequence: CDR1 SGHNT, CDR2 YYREEE (reference sequence). The CDR3 length is 16 residues. Trimming removed 4 bases from V and 1 base from J, with 17 bases in between. The source of the sample is a study of blood T cell repertoires in COVID-19. Turning to the study itself: Acute and convalescent COVID-19 specimens originated in the United States, Italy and Spain. T cells, B-cell-depleted T cells, or PBMCs provided the cDNA or gDNA that served as material.

Authors' data handling: Amplification with reference gene primers provided the estimates of nucleated cell counts. Here immunoSEQ multiplex PCR was the method, and the copy in TCRdb shows in-frame clones only, minus some. Clonal size and the V and J genes are those of that table, whereas D and trimming came from the DNA. The sample consists of a few hundred thousand clones, 85% of them appearing once. This receptor was identified in a woman aged 18-29 years with acute or convalescent COVID-19. What was sequenced was peripheral blood. This chain uses TRBV5-4 with TRBJ1-2; D might be TRBD1 (6 bases). CDR3 amino acids: CASSPGTRNFNYGYTF. CDR3 DNA: TGTGCCAGCAGCCCCGGGACAAGAAATTTTAACTATGGCTACACCTTC.